The text below deals with one TCR beta chain. The data are from a study of blood T cell repertoires in COVID-19. Background on the study: Sample material is recorded as cDNA or gDNA derived from T cells, B-cell-depleted T cells, or PBMCs.

Libraries were prepared by immunoSEQ multiplex PCR; TCRdb keeps only in-frame clonotypes and omits some of them. Of some 76,000 clones listed, roughly 91% are singletons. The CDR3 runs 14 residues. V lost 3 bases and J 1 base, leaving 8 bases between the germline ends. The germline CDR1 and CDR2 sequences are SGHTA and FQGNSA. The rearrangement links TRBV7-2 to TRBJ2-3, with a tentative D call TRBD2 (6 bases). This sequence was found in a woman younger than 35 with acute or convalescent COVID-19. The sequenced sample was peripheral blood. The chain's CDR3 is CASSFSSGTDTQYF. The CDR3 nucleotides read TGTGCCAGCAGCTTCTCTAGCGGCACAGATACGCAGTATTTT.